The 31 T cell receptor beta chains in this list originate from one sample, sequenced in a study of a mutant IDH1 vaccine in newly diagnosed glioma. Their antigens remain unidentified. Clones were read by immunoSEQ multiplex PCR, and TCRdb kept only the in-frame ones, dropping some. Of around 60,000 clones in the sample, 80% to 85% were seen once. Time point described: week 35, safety follow-up. One vaccine dose held 300 ug of mutant IDH1 20-mer peptide and came with topical imiquimod. Sequencing used PBMCs, obtained from a glioma patient whose treatment included an IDH1 peptide vaccine. These receptors all stem from a young man with glioma.

The genes are TRBV6-5 and TRBJ2-1; perhaps TRBD1 as D (5 bases). The germline V gene has CDR1 MNHEY and CDR2 SVGAGI. V was pared by 2 bases and J by 1 base, with 6 bases between. The CDR3 is 14 residues long. The CDR3 DNA follows: TGTGCCAGCAGTTACGACAGTTCCTACAATGAGCAGTTCTTC. Protein product: CASSYDSSYNEQFF.

The chain recombines TRBV19 with TRBJ2-6; D gene ambiguous. The CDR3 runs 16 residues. Germline V lookup: CDR1 LNHDA, CDR2 SQIVND (reference sequence). The V end was cut by 3 bases, the J end by 0 bases, with 9 bases between. CDR3 in DNA: TGTGCCAGTAGTATCGGTAGTCGCTCTGGGGCCAACGTCCTGACTTTC. It codes for CASSIGSRSGANVLTF.

A single count supports this clone. The chain joins TRBV4-1 to TRBJ2-7; a possible D gene is TRBD2 (5 bases). The ends were cut back, 0 bases at V and 0 bases at J, with 15 bases in the middle. In germline, CDR1 is MGHRA, CDR2 YSYEKL. CDR3 size: 17 residues. The CDR3 loop is CASSQDLGDASSYEQYF. The CDR3 DNA reads TGCGCCAGCAGCCAAGATTTGGGAGACGCCAGCTCCTACGAGCAGTACTTC.

This clone was recorded a few times. The gene calls are TRBV7-9 and TRBJ1-1; tentative D call: TRBD1 (5 bases). The CDR3 contains 15 residues. V was clipped by 0 bases and J by 1 base, with 9 bases between them. The germline V gene encodes CDR1 SEHNR and CDR2 FQNEAQ (reference sequence). CDR3 loop: CASSLAGLRNTEAFF. CDR3 DNA: TGTGCCAGCAGCTTAGCGGGGCTGAGGAACACTGAAGCTTTCTTT.

The genes are TRBV19 and TRBJ1-1; D not certain. CDR3 length: 13 residues. V dropped 3 bases and J dropped 9 bases, with 14 bases sitting between them. Germline CDR1 is LNHDA and CDR2 is SQIVND (reference sequence). CDR3 amino acids: CASSIQVFLKAFF. CDR3 coding DNA: TGTGCCAGTAGTATTCAGGTGTTCTTGAAAGCTTTCTTT.

This chain joins TRBV19 and TRBJ1-2; 8 positions match TRBD1. The trim removed 5 bases at V and 8 bases at J, leaving 10 bases unmatched. CDR1 is LNHDA, CDR2 SQIVND, per germline (reference sequence). The CDR3 is made up of 14 amino acids. CDR3 sequence (DNA): TGTGCCAGTAGTCCCGACCGACAGGGGCGAGGCTACACCTTC. Protein product: CASSPDRQGRGYTF. Filled out from reference TRBV19 and TRBJ1-2, the complete variable domain reads DGGITQSPKYLFRKEGQNVTLSCEQNLNHDAMYWYRQDPGQGLRLIYYSQIVNDFQKGDIAEGYSVSREKKESFPLTVTSAQKNPTAFYLCASSPDRQGRGYTFGSGTRLTVV.

The gene calls are TRBV7-9 and TRBJ2-7; maybe TRBD2 (6 bases). V was cut by 2 bases and J by 5 bases, with 13 bases left in between. The CDR3 loop spans 14 amino acids. CDR1 is SEHNR, CDR2 FQNEAQ, per germline (reference sequence). This CDR3 is CASSLPGLWDEQYF. The DNA for the CDR3 is TGTGCCAGCAGCTTACCCGGACTATGGGACGAGCAGTACTTC. The whole variable domain, filled in from reference TRBV7-9 and TRBJ2-7, reads DTGVSQNPRHKITKRGQNVTFRCDPISEHNRLYWYRQTLGQGPEFLTYFQNEAQLEKSRLLSDRFSAERPKGSFSTLEIQRTEQGDSAMYLCASSLPGLWDEQYFGPGTRLTVT.

This chain uses TRBV5-1 with TRBJ2-1; D may correspond to TRBD1 or TRBD2 (5 bases each). CDR3 size: 16 residues. From germline, CDR1 is SGHRS and CDR2 YFSETQ. V lost 3 bases and J lost 5, with 18 bases in between. The CDR3 protein is CASSSTEDIGNNEQFF. The CDR3 nucleotides read TGCGCCAGCAGCTCGACGGAGGACATAGGGAACAATGAGCAGTTCTTC.

V gene TRBV30 combines with J gene TRBJ2-7; D unresolved. Germline V gene sequence: CDR1 GTSNPN, CDR2 SVGIG (reference sequence). The CDR3 sequence is 11 residues long. V gave up 5 bases and J gave up 2 bases, with 7 bases separating them. CDR3 in DNA: TGTGCCTGGGGACCAACCTACGAGCAGTACTTC. Translated: CAWGPTYEQYF.

The rearrangement uses TRBV5-1 and TRBJ1-4, with D maybe TRBD1 (5 bases). This CDR3 is 13 amino acids long. Germline V gives CDR1 SGHRS, CDR2 YFSETQ. V was clipped by 4 bases and J by 7 bases, with 11 bases between them. The CDR3 DNA reads as TGCGCCAGCAGCCGAGGGGCGGGTGAAAAACTGTTTTTT. Its protein is CASSRGAGEKLFF.

The chain couples TRBV6-5 to TRBJ2-5; D ambiguous. Germline V gene sequence: CDR1 MNHEY, CDR2 SVGAGI. The ends were cut back, 6 bases at V and 6 bases at J, with 17 bases in the middle. This CDR3 spans 14 amino acids. CDR3 nucleotide sequence: TGTGCCAGCAGCCTCGGCCTCGAACTCAAGACCCAGTACTTC. Translated, it gives CASSLGLELKTQYF.

The chain is built from TRBV5-6 and TRBJ2-7; 8 bases line up with TRBD1. This CDR3 is built from 15 residues. Germline lookup yields CDR1 SGHDT and CDR2 YYEEEE. With V trimmed by 4 bases and J by 5 bases, 11 bases remained unmatched. The DNA for the CDR3 is TGTGCCAGCAGCGTTCGGGGACAGGTCCCTGACGAGCAGTACTTC. Its translation is CASSVRGQVPDEQYF.

The V and J genes are TRBV15 and TRBJ2-3; TRBD1 agrees at 7 bases. The CDR3 has 14 residues. V gave up 6 bases and J gave up 1 base; unmatched junction bases: 4. Looked up from germline, CDR1 is LNHNV and CDR2 is YYDKDF (reference sequence). The CDR3 DNA is TGTGCCACCAGACTCGACAGGGGCACAGATACGCAGTATTTT. Translating it yields CATRLDRGTDTQYF.

CDR3 nucleotides: TGCGCCAGCAGCTTAACCCAAGGATGGAACTATGGCTACACCTTC. Its protein product is CASSLTQGWNYGYTF. The chain employs TRBV5-1 and TRBJ1-2, with D unresolved. This CDR3 comprises 15 residues. The V end was cut by 2 bases, the J end by 2 bases, with 13 bases between. Germline V CDR1 and CDR2: SGHRS, YFSETQ. Looking up the rest from reference TRBV5-1 and TRBJ1-2 gives the full variable domain: KAGVTQTPRYLIKTRGQQVTLSCSPISGHRSVSWYQQTPGQGLQFLFEYFSETQRNKGNFPGRFSGRQFSNSRSEMNVSTLELGDSALYLCASSLTQGWNYGYTFGSGTRLTVV.

V is TRBV4-1 and J is TRBJ1-5; possible D gene TRBD1, 5 bases. There are 14 residues in the CDR3. The V and J ends lost 3 bases and 7 bases respectively, with 13 bases between them. Germline CDR1 reads MGHRA; CDR2 reads YSYEKL. CDR3 in DNA: TGCGCCAGCAGCCAGACAGCAGTCGGGCAGCCCCAGCATTTT. Translated: CASSQTAVGQPQHF.

The chain joins TRBV5-6 to TRBJ1-2; unclear D gene. The V gene's germline CDR1 is SGHDT and CDR2 YYEEEE. The CDR3 contains 15 residues. The V gene lost 0 bases and the J gene lost 4 bases, with 13 bases spanning the gap. CDR3: CASSLGRSRGYGYTF. CDR3 DNA sequence: TGTGCCAGCAGCTTGGGGCGCTCCCGCGGCTATGGCTACACCTTC.

The chain couples TRBV10-1 to TRBJ2-1; possibly TRBD2 for D (7 bases). The ends were cut back, 0 bases at V and 7 bases at J, with 16 bases in the middle. Germline V lookup: CDR1 WNHNN, CDR2 SYGVQD (reference sequence). CDR3 length: 16 amino acids. This CDR3 is CASSESSPGGGNEQFF. The CDR3 DNA sequence: TGCGCCAGCAGTGAGTCGAGCCCGGGGGGCGGTAATGAGCAGTTCTTC.

The chain employs TRBV4-1 and TRBJ1-4; unclear D gene. V was pared by 1 base and J by 8 bases, with 11 bases between. The CDR3 is 14 residues long. Germline CDR1 and CDR2: MGHRA and YSYEKL. DNA of the CDR3: TGCGCCAGCAGCCAAGCGGCCGTGGGGGAAAAACTGTTTTTT. Protein product: CASSQAAVGEKLFF.

In its sample, this clone was seen once. This sample includes further DNA sequences coding for the same CDR3. The V call is TRBV5-1, the J call TRBJ2-7; unclear D gene. The CDR3 sequence is 11 residues long. Germline CDR1 reads SGHRS; CDR2 reads YFSETQ. Trimming took off 0 bases at V and 4 bases at J, with 2 bases between the two ends. In DNA form, the CDR3 reads TGCGCCAGCAGCTTGGGGTACGAGCAGTACTTC. Translated: CASSLGYEQYF.

The CDR3 sequence: CASSQAYQGRGDEKLFF. The CDR3 coding sequence is TGCGCCAGCAGCCAAGCGTACCAGGGGAGAGGTGATGAAAAACTGTTTTTT. The chain carries TRBV4-1 and TRBJ1-4; perhaps TRBD1 as D (6 bases). The CDR3 length is 17 residues. Germline values: CDR1 MGHRA, CDR2 YSYEKL. Trimming removed 1 base from V and 6 bases from J, with 18 bases in between.

This chain uses TRBV7-9 with TRBJ1-2; no clear D. V was trimmed by 4 bases and J by 2 bases, leaving 8 bases between them. Germline CDR1 is SEHNR and CDR2 is FQNEAQ (reference sequence). The CDR3 extends over 13 amino acids. The CDR3 region has the DNA TGTGCCAGCAGCTCCCCGCCGAACTATGGCTACACCTTC. It codes for CASSSPPNYGYTF.

This chain joins TRBV27 and TRBJ1-5; 9 bases are a match to TRBD1. The V and J ends lost 8 bases and 0 bases, in that order; junction bases with no gene match: 5. The CDR3 is 15 amino acids. Germline CDR1 MNHEY, CDR2 SMNVEV (reference sequence). CDR3: CASRQGDYSNQPQHF. CDR3 sequence (DNA): TGTGCCAGCCGACAGGGGGATTATAGCAATCAGCCCCAGCATTTT.

Only one count was recorded for this clone. The chain uses TRBV5-1 and TRBJ1-2, with 7 bases matching TRBD1. Germline trimming cut 4 bases from V and 6 bases from J; bases unmatched to any gene: 12. The germline CDR1 and CDR2 sequences are SGHRS and YFSETQ. The CDR3 runs 15 residues. CDR3 sequence: CASSTRDSGPHGYTF. CDR3 sequence (DNA): TGCGCCAGCAGCACTCGGGACAGCGGGCCACATGGCTACACCTTC.

V is TRBV29-1 and J is TRBJ2-7; D unclear. Germline lookup yields CDR1 SQVTM and CDR2 ANQGSEA. Deletions cut 6 bases from V and 1 base from J, with 13 bases between. The CDR3 loop spans 13 amino acids. The DNA of the CDR3 is TGCAGCGTCTCTCGGTCCCTTTCCTACGAGCAGTACTTC. Its protein product is CSVSRSLSYEQYF.

CDR3: CASSLVFGPGNTQYF. For the CDR3, the DNA is TGTGCCAGCAGCTTAGTATTCGGCCCCGGGAATACGCAGTATTTT. This chain uses TRBV7-2 with TRBJ2-3, with D tentatively TRBD2 (5 bases). Germline loops: CDR1 SGHTA, CDR2 FQGNSA. This CDR3 contains 15 residues. V shed 1 base and J shed 7 bases, with 15 bases lying between them.

The chain employs TRBV7-8 and TRBJ1-5; tentatively, D is TRBD1 (5 bases). V gave up 8 bases and J gave up 2 bases, with 16 bases separating them. CDR3 length: 15 amino acids. Looked up from germline, CDR1 is SGHVS and CDR2 is FQNEAQ. DNA for the CDR3: TGTGCCAGCGGGGAATGGGACCTAGGCAATCAGCCCCAGCATTTT. Translation: CASGEWDLGNQPQHF.

In this sample, this clone turned up a few times. The chain recombines TRBV4-1 with TRBJ1-1, with D possibly matching TRBD1 (5 bases). Germline V lookup: CDR1 MGHRA, CDR2 YSYEKL. The CDR3 consists of 15 residues. Between the trimmed V and J ends, which lost 4 bases and 2 bases, there was a span of 14 bases. In DNA form, the CDR3 reads TGCGCCAGCAGCCCCCAGAGGGGTCAAAACACTGAAGCTTTCTTT. It yields the protein CASSPQRGQNTEAFF.

This clone was recorded a few times. V and J are TRBV27 and TRBJ1-1, with a tentative D call TRBD1 (6 bases). The CDR3 consists of 18 residues. The V gene lost 0 bases and the J gene lost 6 bases, with 23 bases spanning the gap. The germline CDR1 and CDR2 sequences are MNHEY and SMNVEV (reference sequence). CDR3 in DNA: TGTGCCAGCAGTTTATCAGGGGGGGCGAGGGACCCGTCCCCTGAAGCTTTCTTT. The encoded protein is CASSLSGGARDPSPEAFF.

The V gene is TRBV2, the J gene TRBJ2-5, with 8 bases fitting TRBD1. In germline, CDR1 is SNHLY, CDR2 FYNNEI. V lost 8 bases to trimming and J lost 4 bases; unmatched junction nucleotides: 21. CDR3 size: 18 residues. CDR3 sequence: CASGYPQGAIKIGETQYF. The CDR3 DNA reads TGTGCCAGCGGTTACCCTCAGGGGGCGATCAAGATCGGAGAGACCCAGTACTTC.

This clone was detected a few times. The chain combines TRBV18 with TRBJ2-1, with D possibly being TRBD2 (5 bases). The CDR3 extends over 11 amino acids. Germline-derived CDR1 and CDR2 are KGHSH and LQKENI. Between the trimmed V and J ends, which lost 2 bases and 10 bases, there was a span of 6 bases. CDR3 nucleotide sequence: TGTGCCAGCTCACCAGGAGGAGAGCAGTTCTTC. Amino acids: CASSPGGEQFF. Drawing the rest from reference TRBV18 and TRBJ2-1, the complete variable domain is NAGVMQNPRHLVRRRGQEARLRCSPMKGHSHVYWYRQLPEEGLKFMVYLQKENIIDESGMPKERFSAEFPKEGPSILRIQQVVRGDSAAYFCASSPGGEQFFGPGTRLTVL.

This chain uses TRBV10-2 with TRBJ1-4; TRBD1 agrees at 9 bases. The CDR3 length is 12 residues. V lost 8 bases, J lost 5 bases, and 0 bases stayed unmatched. From germline, CDR1 is WSHSY and CDR2 SAAADI. The CDR3 coding sequence is TGCGCCAGCGGGACAGGGAATGAAAAACTGTTTTTT. Its protein product is CASGTGNEKLFF.